The clone carrying this TCR beta chain was detected only a few times. Antigen unknown. The protocol was immunoSEQ multiplex PCR, while the TCRdb copy is restricted to in-frame clones and leaves out a portion. The sample includes about 1,400 clones, around 20% seen only once; the top ten take roughly a sixth. The data stem from a study of T cells in localized non-small cell lung cancer. This CDR3 contains 12 residues. Trimming left V 10 bases short and J 1 base short, with 10 bases between. CDR1 and CDR2 from the germline V gene are MNHGY and SAAAGT. Overall study results and limits: Compared with tumor, uninvolved adjacent lung displayed greater T cell clonality, ranking highest overall.

This clonotype originated in a male donor at least 60 years old with stage I squamous cell lung carcinoma. Specimen: normal lung tissue next to the tumor, collected before any cancer treatment. This chain links TRBV6-8 with TRBJ1-2; possibly TRBD1 for D (6 bases). CDR3 in amino acids: CAIGGGNYGYTF. The CDR3 nucleotides are TGTGCCATCGGAGGGGGTAACTATGGCTACACCTTC.